This T cell receptor (beta chain) was obtained from a study of siplizumab effects on memory and regulatory T cells. The CDR3 is 13 amino acids. The germline V gene has CDR1 MNHNS and CDR2 SASEGT. V shed 6 bases and J shed 6 bases, with 13 bases lying between them. Study observations and caveats: Versus 25% to 30% in controls, the mappable alloreactive CD4+ clones averaged approximately 69% Treg-derived with siplizumab. Among sequences traceable to unstimulated CD4+ memory cells, alloreactive ones were significantly reduced by siplizumab. Naive T cells seemed more diverse than memory cells; they also seemed major alloresponse contributors.

About this clone: Its cognate antigen is unknown.

Using immunoSEQ multiplex PCR, the repertoire was profiled, and TCRdb retains in-frame clones only, with some absent. The sample shows about 87,000 clones, 85% to 90% of them seen only once. Sample: CD4+ T cells sorted from blood. The rearrangement links TRBV6-1 to TRBJ2-3; D may be TRBD2 (6 bases). This clonotype was obtained from a human donor in good health. CDR3 loop: CASSLTRGDTQYF. The CDR3 nucleotides are TGTGCCAGCAGCCTAACTCGGGGGGATACGCAGTATTTT.